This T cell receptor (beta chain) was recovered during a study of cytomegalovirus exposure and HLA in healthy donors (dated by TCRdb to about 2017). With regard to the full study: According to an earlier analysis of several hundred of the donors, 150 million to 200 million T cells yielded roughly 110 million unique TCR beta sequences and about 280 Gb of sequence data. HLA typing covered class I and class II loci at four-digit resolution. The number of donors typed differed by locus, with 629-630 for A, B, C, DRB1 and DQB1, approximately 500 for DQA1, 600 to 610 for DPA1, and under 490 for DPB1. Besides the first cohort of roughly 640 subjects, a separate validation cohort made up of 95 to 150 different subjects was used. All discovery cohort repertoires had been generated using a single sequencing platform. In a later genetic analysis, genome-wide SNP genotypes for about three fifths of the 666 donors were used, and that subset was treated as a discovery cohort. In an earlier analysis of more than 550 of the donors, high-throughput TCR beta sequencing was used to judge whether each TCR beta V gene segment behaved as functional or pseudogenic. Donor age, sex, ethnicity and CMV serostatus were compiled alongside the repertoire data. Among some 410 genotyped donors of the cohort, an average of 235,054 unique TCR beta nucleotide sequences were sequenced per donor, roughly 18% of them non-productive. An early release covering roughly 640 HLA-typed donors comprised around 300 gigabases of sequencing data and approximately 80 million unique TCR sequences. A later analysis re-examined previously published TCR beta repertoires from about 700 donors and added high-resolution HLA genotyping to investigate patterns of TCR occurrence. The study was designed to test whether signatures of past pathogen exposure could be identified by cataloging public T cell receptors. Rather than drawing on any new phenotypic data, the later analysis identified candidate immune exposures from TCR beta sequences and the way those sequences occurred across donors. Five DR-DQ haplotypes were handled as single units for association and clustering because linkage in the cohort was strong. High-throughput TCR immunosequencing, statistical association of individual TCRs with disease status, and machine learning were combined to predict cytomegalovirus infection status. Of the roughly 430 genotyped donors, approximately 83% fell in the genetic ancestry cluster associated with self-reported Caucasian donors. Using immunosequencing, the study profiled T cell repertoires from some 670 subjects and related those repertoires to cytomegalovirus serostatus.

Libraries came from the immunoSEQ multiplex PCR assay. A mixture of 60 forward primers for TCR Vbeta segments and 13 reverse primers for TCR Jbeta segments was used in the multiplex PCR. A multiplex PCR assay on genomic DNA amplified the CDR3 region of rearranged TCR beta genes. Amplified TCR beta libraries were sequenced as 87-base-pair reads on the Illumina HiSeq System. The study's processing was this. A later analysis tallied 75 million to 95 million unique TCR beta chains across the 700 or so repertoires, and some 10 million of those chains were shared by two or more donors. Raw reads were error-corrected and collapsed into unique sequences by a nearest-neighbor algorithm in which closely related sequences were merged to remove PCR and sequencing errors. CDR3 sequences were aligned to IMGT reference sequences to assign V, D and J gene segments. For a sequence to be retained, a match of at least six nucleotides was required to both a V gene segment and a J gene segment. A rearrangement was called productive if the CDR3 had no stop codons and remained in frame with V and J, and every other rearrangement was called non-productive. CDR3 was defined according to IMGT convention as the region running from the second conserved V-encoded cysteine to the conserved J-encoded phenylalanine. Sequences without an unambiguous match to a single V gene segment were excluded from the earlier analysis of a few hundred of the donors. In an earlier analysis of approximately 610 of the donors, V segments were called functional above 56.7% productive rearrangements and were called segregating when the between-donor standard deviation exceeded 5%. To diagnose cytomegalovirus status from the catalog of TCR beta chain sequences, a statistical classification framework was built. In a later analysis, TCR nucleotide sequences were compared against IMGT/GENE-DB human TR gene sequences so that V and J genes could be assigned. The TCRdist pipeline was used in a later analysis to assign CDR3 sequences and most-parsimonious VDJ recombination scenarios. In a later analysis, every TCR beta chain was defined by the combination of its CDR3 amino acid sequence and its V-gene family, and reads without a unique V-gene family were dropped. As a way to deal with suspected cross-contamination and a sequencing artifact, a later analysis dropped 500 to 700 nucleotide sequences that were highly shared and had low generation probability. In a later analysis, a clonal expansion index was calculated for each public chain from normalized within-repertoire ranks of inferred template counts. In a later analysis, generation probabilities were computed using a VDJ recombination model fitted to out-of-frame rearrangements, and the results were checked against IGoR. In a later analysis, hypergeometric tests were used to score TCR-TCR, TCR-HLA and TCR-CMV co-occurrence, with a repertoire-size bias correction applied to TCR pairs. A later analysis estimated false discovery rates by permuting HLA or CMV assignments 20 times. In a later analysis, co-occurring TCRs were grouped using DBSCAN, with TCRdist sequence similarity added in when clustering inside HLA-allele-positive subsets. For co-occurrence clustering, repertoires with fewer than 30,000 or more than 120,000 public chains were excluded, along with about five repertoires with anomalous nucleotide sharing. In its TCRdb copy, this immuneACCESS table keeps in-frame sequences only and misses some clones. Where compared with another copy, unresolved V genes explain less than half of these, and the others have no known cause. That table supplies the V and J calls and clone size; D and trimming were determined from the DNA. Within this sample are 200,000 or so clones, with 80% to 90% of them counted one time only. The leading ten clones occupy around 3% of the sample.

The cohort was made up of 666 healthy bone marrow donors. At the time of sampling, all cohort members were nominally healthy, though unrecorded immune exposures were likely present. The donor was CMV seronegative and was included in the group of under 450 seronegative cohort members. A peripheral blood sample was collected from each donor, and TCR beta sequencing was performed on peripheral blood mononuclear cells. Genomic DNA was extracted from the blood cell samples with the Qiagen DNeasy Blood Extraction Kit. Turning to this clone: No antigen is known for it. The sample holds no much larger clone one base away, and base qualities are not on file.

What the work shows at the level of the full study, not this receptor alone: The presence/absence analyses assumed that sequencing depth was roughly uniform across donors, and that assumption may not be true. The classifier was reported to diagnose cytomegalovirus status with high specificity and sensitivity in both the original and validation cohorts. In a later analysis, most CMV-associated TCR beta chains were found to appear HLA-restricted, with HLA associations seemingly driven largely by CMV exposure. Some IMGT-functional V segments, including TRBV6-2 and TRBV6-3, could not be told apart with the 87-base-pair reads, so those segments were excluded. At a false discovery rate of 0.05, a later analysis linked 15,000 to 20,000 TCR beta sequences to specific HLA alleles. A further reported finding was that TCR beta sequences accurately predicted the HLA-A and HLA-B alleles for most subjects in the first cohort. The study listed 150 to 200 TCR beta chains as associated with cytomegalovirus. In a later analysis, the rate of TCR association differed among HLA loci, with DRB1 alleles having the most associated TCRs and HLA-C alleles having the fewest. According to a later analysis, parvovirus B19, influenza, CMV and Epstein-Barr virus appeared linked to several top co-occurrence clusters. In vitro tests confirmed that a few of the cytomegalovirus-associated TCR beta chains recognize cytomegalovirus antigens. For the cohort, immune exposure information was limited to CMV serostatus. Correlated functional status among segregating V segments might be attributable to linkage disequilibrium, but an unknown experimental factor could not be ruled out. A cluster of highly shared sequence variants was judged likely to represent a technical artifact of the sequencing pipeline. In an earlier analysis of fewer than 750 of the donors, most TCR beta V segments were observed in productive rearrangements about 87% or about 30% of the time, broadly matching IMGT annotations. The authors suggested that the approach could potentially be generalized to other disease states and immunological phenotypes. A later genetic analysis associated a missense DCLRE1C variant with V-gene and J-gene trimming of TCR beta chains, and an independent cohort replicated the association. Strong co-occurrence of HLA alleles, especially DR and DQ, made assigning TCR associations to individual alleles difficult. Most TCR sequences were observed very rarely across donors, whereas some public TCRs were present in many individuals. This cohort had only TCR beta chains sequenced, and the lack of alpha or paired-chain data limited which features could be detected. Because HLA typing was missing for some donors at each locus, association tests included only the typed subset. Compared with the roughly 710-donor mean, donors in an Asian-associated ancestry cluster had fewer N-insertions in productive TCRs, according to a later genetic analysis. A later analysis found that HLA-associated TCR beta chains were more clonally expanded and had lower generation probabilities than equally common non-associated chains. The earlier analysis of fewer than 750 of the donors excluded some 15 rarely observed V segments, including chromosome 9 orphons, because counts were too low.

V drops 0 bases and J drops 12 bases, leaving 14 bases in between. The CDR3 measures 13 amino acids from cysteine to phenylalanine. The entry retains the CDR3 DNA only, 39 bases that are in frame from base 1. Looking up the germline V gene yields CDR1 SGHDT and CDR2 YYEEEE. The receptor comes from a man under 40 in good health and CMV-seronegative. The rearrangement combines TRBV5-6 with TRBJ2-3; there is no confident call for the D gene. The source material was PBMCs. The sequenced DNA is TGTGCCAGCAGCTTGGCGTGGGCCCTGGCTCAGTATTTT. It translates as CASSLAWALAQYF.